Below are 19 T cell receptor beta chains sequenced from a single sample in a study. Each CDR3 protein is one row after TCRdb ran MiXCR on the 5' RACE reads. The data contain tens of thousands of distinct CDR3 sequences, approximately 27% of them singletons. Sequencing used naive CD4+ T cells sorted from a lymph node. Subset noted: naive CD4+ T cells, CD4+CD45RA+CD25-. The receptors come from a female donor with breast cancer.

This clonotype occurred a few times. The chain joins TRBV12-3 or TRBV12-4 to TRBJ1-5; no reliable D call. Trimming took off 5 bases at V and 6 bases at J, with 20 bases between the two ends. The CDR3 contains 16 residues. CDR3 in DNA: TGTGCCAGCAGTACCCCTAGGGCAGGAGGGCTTCAGCCCCAGCATTTT. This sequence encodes CASSTPRAGGLQPQHF.

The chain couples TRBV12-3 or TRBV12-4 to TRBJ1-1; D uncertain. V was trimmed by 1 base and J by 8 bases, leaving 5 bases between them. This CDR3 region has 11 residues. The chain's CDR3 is CASSLGEEAFF. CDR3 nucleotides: TGTGCCAGCAGTTTAGGGGAAGAAGCTTTCTTT.

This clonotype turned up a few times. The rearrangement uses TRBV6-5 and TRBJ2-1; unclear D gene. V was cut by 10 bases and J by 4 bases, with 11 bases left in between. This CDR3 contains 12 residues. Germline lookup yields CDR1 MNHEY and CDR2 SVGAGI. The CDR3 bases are TGTGCCACCCTCACAGATTACAATGAGCAGTTCTTC. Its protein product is CATLTDYNEQFF.

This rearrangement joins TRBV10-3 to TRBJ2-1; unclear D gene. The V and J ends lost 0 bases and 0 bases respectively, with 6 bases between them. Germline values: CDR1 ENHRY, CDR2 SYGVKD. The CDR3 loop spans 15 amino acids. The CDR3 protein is CAISESGSSYNEQFF. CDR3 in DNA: TGTGCCATCAGTGAGTCCGGGTCCTCCTACAATGAGCAGTTCTTC.

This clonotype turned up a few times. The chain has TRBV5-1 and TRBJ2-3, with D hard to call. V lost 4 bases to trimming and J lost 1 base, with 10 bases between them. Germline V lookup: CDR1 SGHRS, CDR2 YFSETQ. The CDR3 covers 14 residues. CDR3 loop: CASSRDGGTDTQYF. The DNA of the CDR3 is TGCGCCAGCAGCCGAGACGGAGGCACAGATACGCAGTATTTT.

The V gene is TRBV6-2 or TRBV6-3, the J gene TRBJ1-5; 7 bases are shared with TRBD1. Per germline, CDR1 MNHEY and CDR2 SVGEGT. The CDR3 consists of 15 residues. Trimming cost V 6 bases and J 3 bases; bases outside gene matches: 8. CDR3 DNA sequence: TGTGCCAGCAGCCGACAGGGAAGAATCAATCAGCCCCAGCATTTT. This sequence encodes CASSRQGRINQPQHF.

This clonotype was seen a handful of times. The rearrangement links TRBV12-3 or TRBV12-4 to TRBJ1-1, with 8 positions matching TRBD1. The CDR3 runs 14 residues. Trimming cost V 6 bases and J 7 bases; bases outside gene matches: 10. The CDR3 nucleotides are TGTGCCAGCAGCCACCGGACAGGGAGTGGTGAAGCTTTCTTT. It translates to CASSHRTGSGEAFF.

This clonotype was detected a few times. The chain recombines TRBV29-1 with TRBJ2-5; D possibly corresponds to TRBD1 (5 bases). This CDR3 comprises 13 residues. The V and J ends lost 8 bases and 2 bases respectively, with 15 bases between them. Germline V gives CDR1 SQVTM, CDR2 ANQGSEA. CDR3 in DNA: TGCAGCACAAACGAACAGGCGCAAGAGACCCAGTACTTC. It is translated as CSTNEQAQETQYF.

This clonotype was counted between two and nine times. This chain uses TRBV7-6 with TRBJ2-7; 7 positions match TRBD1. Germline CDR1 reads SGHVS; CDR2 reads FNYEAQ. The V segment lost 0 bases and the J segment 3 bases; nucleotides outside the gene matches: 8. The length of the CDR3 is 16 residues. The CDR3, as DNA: TGTGCCAGCAGCTTAGCGGAAGAGGGGGCTGTCTACGAGCAGTACTTC. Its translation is CASSLAEEGAVYEQYF.

The CDR3 DNA is TGTGCCAGCAGCCCCGGGATCTCTAGAGAGACCCAGTACTTC. As protein: CASSPGISRETQYF. The chain employs TRBV7-9 and TRBJ2-5; a possible D gene is TRBD2 (5 bases). Germline CDR1 is SEHNR and CDR2 is FQNEAQ (reference sequence). The CDR3 is 14 amino acids. With 5 bases removed from V and 4 bases from J, the gap between germline ends came to 14 bases.

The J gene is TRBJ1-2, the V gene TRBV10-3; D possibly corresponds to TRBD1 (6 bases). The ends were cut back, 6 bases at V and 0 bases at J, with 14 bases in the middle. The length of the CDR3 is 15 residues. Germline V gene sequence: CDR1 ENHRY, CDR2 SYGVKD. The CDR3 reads CAISLGDTANYGYTF. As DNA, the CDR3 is TGTGCCATCAGCCTTGGGGACACCGCTAACTATGGCTACACCTTC.

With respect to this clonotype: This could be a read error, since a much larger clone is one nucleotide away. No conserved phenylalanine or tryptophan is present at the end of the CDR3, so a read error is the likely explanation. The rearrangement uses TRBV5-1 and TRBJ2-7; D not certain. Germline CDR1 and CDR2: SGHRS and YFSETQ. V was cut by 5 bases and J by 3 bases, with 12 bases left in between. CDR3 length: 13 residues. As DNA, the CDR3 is TGCGCCAGCAGTTTGCAGAGGAACTACGAGCAGTACCTC. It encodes CASSLQRNYEQYL.

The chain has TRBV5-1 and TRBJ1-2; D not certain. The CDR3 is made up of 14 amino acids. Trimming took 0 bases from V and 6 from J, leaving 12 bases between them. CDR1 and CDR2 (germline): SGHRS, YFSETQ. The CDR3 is CASSLAPSVDGYTF. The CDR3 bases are TGCGCCAGCAGCTTGGCCCCCAGTGTGGATGGCTACACCTTC.

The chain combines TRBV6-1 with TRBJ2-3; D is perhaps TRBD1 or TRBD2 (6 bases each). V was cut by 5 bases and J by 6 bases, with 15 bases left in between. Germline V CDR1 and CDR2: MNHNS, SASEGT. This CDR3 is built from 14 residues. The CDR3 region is CASSYQGTADTQYF. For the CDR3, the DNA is TGTGCCAGCAGTTACCAGGGGACTGCCGATACGCAGTATTTT.

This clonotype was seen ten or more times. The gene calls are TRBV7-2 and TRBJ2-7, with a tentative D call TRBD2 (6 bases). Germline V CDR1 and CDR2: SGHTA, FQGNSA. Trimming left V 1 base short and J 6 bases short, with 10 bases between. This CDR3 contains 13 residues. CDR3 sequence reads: CASSLGLVREQYF. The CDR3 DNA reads TGTGCCAGCAGCTTAGGACTAGTGCGCGAGCAGTACTTC. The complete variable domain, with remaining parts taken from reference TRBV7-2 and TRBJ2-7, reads GAGVSQSPSNKVTEKGKDVELRCDPISGHTALYWYRQSLGQGLEFLIYFQGNSAPDKSGLPSDRFSAERTGGSVSTLTIQRTQQEDSAVYLCASSLGLVREQYFGPGTRLTVT.

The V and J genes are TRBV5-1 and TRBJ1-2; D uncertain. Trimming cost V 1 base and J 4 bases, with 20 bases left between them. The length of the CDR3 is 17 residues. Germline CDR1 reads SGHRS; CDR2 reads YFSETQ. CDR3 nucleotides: TGCGCCAGCAGCTTGACCTCCCCAGATGGGATCGGCTATGGCTACACCTTC. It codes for CASSLTSPDGIGYGYTF.

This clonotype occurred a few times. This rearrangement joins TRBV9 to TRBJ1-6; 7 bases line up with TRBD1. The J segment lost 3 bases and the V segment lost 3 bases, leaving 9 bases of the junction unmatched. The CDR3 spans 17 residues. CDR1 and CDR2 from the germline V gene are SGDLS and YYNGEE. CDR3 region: CASSGTGQISYNSPLHF. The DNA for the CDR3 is TGTGCCAGCAGCGGCACGGGACAGATCAGCTATAATTCACCCCTCCACTTT.

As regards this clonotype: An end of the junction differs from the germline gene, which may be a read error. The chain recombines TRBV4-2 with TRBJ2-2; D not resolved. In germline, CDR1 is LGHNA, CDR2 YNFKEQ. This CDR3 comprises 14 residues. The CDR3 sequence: CASSKERRAGELFF. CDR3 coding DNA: TGTGCCAGCAGCAAAGAGAGACGGGCCGGGGAGCTGTTTTTT.

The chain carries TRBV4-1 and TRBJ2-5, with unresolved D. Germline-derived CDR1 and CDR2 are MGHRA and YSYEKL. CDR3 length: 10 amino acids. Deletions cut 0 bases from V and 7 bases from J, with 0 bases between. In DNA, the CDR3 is TGCGCCAGCAGCCAAGAGACCCAGTACTTC. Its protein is CASSQETQYF.